The present TCR beta chain was sequenced within a study of cytomegalovirus exposure and HLA in healthy donors (dated by TCRdb to the late 2010s). Turning to the overall study: According to an earlier analysis of a few hundred of the donors, 200 million or so T cells yielded 95 million to 140 million unique TCR beta sequences and about 300 Gb of sequence data. The T cell repertoires of 666 subjects were profiled by immunosequencing and related to cytomegalovirus serostatus. Rather than drawing on any new phenotypic data, the later analysis identified candidate immune exposures from TCR beta sequences and the way those sequences occurred across donors. A later analysis re-examined previously published TCR beta repertoires from 600 to 700 donors and added high-resolution HLA genotyping to investigate patterns of TCR occurrence. The study aimed to test whether signatures of past pathogen exposure could be identified by cataloging public T cell receptors. An earlier analysis of nearly 600 of the donors applied high-throughput TCR beta sequencing to assess whether each TCR beta V gene segment acted as functional or pseudogenic. Besides the first cohort of approximately 670 subjects, a separate validation cohort made up of roughly 130 different subjects was used. Roughly five DR-DQ haplotypes were handled as single units for association and clustering, since linkage in the cohort was strong. Every repertoire in the discovery cohort had been generated on one and the same sequencing platform. In a later genetic analysis, genome-wide SNP genotypes for about 55% of the roughly 700 donors were used, and that subset was treated as a discovery cohort. HLA typing included class I and class II loci at four-digit resolution. The number of typed donors differed by locus: about 620-630 for A, B, C, DRB1 and DQB1; some 500 for DQA1; around 610 for DPA1; and approximately 450 for DPB1. The study combined high-throughput TCR immunosequencing, statistical association of individual TCRs with disease status, and machine learning to predict cytomegalovirus infection status. Approximately 310 gigabases of sequencing data and approximately 85 million unique TCR sequences were included in an early release covering about 700 HLA-typed donors. The genetic ancestry cluster associated with self-reported Caucasian donors included 65% to 90% of the 300 to 450 genotyped donors. Across 300 to 500 genotyped donors of the cohort, an average of approximately 220,000 unique TCR beta nucleotide sequences per donor were sequenced, and roughly 17% of those sequences were non-productive. Donor age, sex, ethnicity and CMV serostatus were collected together with the repertoire data.

This clone was seen just once. Its antigen is still unknown. No per-base quality is available; no much larger clone lies one base away. Compared with germline, V lacks 0 bases and J lacks 7 bases; bases without a gene match: 8. From its cysteine to its phenylalanine, the CDR3 spans 17 amino acids. CDR3 DNA is the only sequence kept; it has 51 bases, read in frame from the first base. The germline V gene gives CDR1 as SGHTA and CDR2 as FQGTGA. The library was obtained by the immunoSEQ multiplex PCR assay. The multiplex PCR relied on a mix of 60 forward primers for TCR Vbeta segments and 13 reverse primers for TCR Jbeta segments. The CDR3 region of rearranged TCR beta genes was amplified from genomic DNA by a multiplex PCR assay. The Illumina HiSeq System was used to sequence the amplified TCR beta libraries as 87-base-pair reads. The study's own analysis went as follows. In a later analysis, around 80 million unique TCR beta chains were counted across the approximately 670 repertoires, and roughly 11 million of these chains were shared by at least two donors. Raw reads were error-corrected and collapsed into unique sequences by a nearest-neighbor algorithm in which closely related sequences were merged to remove PCR and sequencing errors. CDR3 sequences were aligned to IMGT reference sequences to assign V, D and J gene segments. For a sequence to be retained, a match of at least six nucleotides was required to both a V gene segment and a J gene segment. Rearrangements were classified as productive when the CDR3 lacked stop codons and remained in frame with V and J, and all other rearrangements were classified as non-productive. CDR3 was defined by IMGT convention, running from the second conserved V-encoded cysteine to the conserved J-encoded phenylalanine. Sequences without an unambiguous match to a single V gene segment were excluded from the earlier analysis of about 630 of the donors. In an earlier analysis of 587 of the donors, V segments were called functional above 56.7% productive rearrangements and were called segregating when the between-donor standard deviation exceeded 5%. A statistical classification framework was built for diagnosing cytomegalovirus status from the catalog of TCR beta chain sequences. A later analysis assigned V and J genes by comparing TCR nucleotide sequences with IMGT/GENE-DB human TR gene sequences. The TCRdist pipeline was used in a later analysis to assign CDR3 sequences and most-parsimonious VDJ recombination scenarios. In a later analysis, every TCR beta chain was defined by the combination of its CDR3 amino acid sequence and its V-gene family, and reads without a unique V-gene family were dropped. As a way to deal with suspected cross-contamination and a sequencing artifact, a later analysis dropped 450 to 600 nucleotide sequences that were highly shared and had low generation probability. In a later analysis, a clonal expansion index was calculated for each public chain from normalized within-repertoire ranks of inferred template counts. Generation probabilities in a later analysis came from a VDJ recombination model fitted to out-of-frame rearrangements, and those results were checked against IGoR. Hypergeometric tests were used in a later analysis to score TCR-TCR, TCR-HLA and TCR-CMV co-occurrence, with a repertoire-size bias correction applied to the TCR pairs. False discovery rates were estimated in a later analysis by permuting HLA or CMV assignments 20 times. In a later analysis, co-occurring TCRs were grouped using DBSCAN, and TCRdist sequence similarity was added for clustering within HLA-allele-positive subsets. Repertoires with fewer than 30,000 or more than 120,000 public chains were left out of co-occurrence clustering, as were five repertoires with anomalous nucleotide sharing. Imported from immuneACCESS, the table was reduced by TCRdb to in-frame sequences with V and J called. These copies leave out some clones; in studies compared against another copy, an unresolved V gene accounts for under half, and the cause of the remainder is not known. The D gene and trimming were derived from the DNA, and the V and J assignments and clone size from that table. Across this sample there are 140,000 to 150,000 clones, with nearly 80% seen only once. The ten largest clones represent less than 2% of the sample.

The research as a whole found: The study gave a list of about 160 TCR beta chains associated with cytomegalovirus. Specific HLA alleles were associated with around 18,000 TCR beta sequences at a false discovery rate of 0.05 in a later analysis. Because HLA typing was missing for some donors at each locus, association tests included only the typed subset. Across donors, most TCR sequences were observed very rarely, whereas some public TCRs were present in many individuals. In this cohort, only TCR beta chains were sequenced, and detectable features were limited by the absence of alpha or paired-chain data. In a later genetic analysis, fewer N-insertions in productive TCRs were reported among donors in an Asian-associated ancestry cluster than the roughly 700-donor mean. In a later analysis, HLA-associated TCR beta chains showed more clonal expansion and lower generation probabilities than non-associated chains that were equally common. According to a later analysis, parvovirus B19, influenza, CMV and Epstein-Barr virus appeared linked to several top co-occurrence clusters. The classifier was reported to diagnose cytomegalovirus status with high specificity and sensitivity in both the original cohort and the validation cohort. A further reported finding was that TCR beta sequences accurately predicted the HLA-A and HLA-B alleles for most subjects in the first cohort. Broadly in line with IMGT annotations, most TCR beta V segments showed up in productive rearrangements about 87% or about 30% of the time in an earlier analysis of several hundred of the donors. Roughly 17 rarely observed V segments, including chromosome 9 orphons, were excluded from the earlier analysis of several hundred of the donors because counts were too low. A group of highly shared sequence variants was considered likely to be a technical artifact of the sequencing pipeline. The authors suggested that the approach could potentially be extended to other disease states and immunological phenotypes. When HLA alleles, especially DR and DQ, strongly co-occurred, attributing TCR associations to individual alleles was difficult. A later analysis found that most CMV-associated TCR beta chains appeared HLA-restricted, with HLA associations seemingly driven largely by CMV exposure. The 87-base-pair reads could not distinguish some IMGT-functional V segments, including TRBV6-2 and TRBV6-3, so those segments were excluded. In vitro tests confirmed that a few of the cytomegalovirus-associated TCR beta chains recognize cytomegalovirus antigens. In a later analysis, the rate of TCR association differed among HLA loci, with DRB1 alleles having the most associated TCRs and HLA-C alleles having the fewest. For the cohort, immune exposure information was limited to CMV serostatus. V-gene and J-gene trimming of TCR beta chains was associated with a missense DCLRE1C variant in a later genetic analysis, and the association was replicated in an independent cohort. Linkage disequilibrium might explain the correlated functional status among segregating V segments, but an unknown experimental factor could not be excluded. Sequencing depth was assumed to be roughly uniform across donors in the presence/absence analyses, though that assumption may not hold.

The cohort consisted of 600 or so healthy bone marrow donors. Cohort members were all nominally healthy when sampled, although unrecorded immune exposures were likely present. The donor tested CMV seronegative and was one of the 352 seronegative cohort members. A peripheral blood sample was provided by each donor, and peripheral blood mononuclear cells were used for TCR beta sequencing. Genomic DNA was extracted from the blood cell samples with the Qiagen DNeasy Blood Extraction Kit. Recombination joined TRBV7-3 with TRBJ2-1, and 11 junctional nucleotides match TRBD2. The TCR was taken from a woman in her 30s in good health and CMV-seronegative. Sequenced: PBMCs. The CDR3 region has the sequence CASSLTALAGVGNEQFF. The DNA reads as follows: TGTGCCAGCAGCTTAACGGCACTAGCGGGGGTAGGGAATGAGCAGTTCTTC.